Sequencing of this TCR beta chain was carried out in a study of T cells after posttransplantation cyclophosphamide (dated by TCRdb to about 2016). For the wider study: T cell repertoire reconstitution was tracked by TRB sequencing after myeloablative bone marrow transplantation in which posttransplantation cyclophosphamide was used as GVHD prophylaxis. Because TRA and TRB clonality were tightly correlated in 8 or 9 samples, subsequent TCR analyses were focused on TRB only. Public TRB sequences were checked against a database of over 3,600 sequences associated with responses to pathogens, tumor antigens, self-antigens and alloantigens. In 3 patients, up to roughly 3 additional blood samples taken between 2 and 5.2 years after transplant also underwent TRB sequencing, as did pretransplant blood from a handful of patients. Samples from about 32 PTCy-treated patients and 16 related bone marrow donors of those patients were subjected to antigen receptor sequencing. Blood from all 34 PTCy patients who had 1-year posttransplant specimens underwent TRB sequencing. Overall study results and their limits: At 1-2 months, donor-recipient similarity was low but rose over the first year, and the later blood repertoires were often dominated by donor CD8+ memory clones. Across the roughly 48 patients, TRB clonality was highly associated with recipient CMV seropositivity and CMV reactivation, and diversity with PTCy was similar to that in the CNI/methotrexate controls. The TRB repertoires of T cells infiltrating skin or GI tract showed only limited overlap with the TRB repertoires of T cells in blood.

The meaning of the sample's treatment or condition label: high-dose cyclophosphamide on days +3 and +4 as single-agent GVHD prophylaxis. PTCy patients received busulfan and fludarabine conditioning, a related or unrelated marrow graft, and cyclophosphamide on days +3 and +4. The PTCy-treated patients were drawn from a prospective, multi-institutional clinical trial. Peripheral blood and bone marrow mononuclear cells were isolated by Ficoll-Hypaque density centrifugation and cryopreserved. The germline V gene (reference sequence) specifies LNHDA as CDR1 and SQIVND as CDR2. The CDR3 starts with the cysteine, ends with the phenylalanine, and has 11 residues. Of the read, only the CDR3 DNA is kept; its 33 bases are in frame from base 1. V loses 11 bases of germline sequence and J loses 4 bases, and the interval between the two ends is 12 bases. This clone has ten or more counts. Its target antigen remains unknown. Per-base quality was not reported, and no clone a single base away is much larger than it. This CDR3 is also generated by other DNA sequences in the sample.

Genomic DNA was used for TRB sequencing, which was performed with the immunoSEQ assay at survey resolution or with the hsTCRB kit. The original methods were these. Initial read processing used immunoSEQ software, and repertoire analyses used the LymphoSeq R package. Clonality was computed as 1 minus normalized Shannon entropy; Gini coefficient was also calculated for each TRB dataset. To infer phenotypes in unsorted samples, TRB sequences from sorted subsets of the recipient or donor were mapped onto the unsorted samples of the same recipient. The table was pulled from immuneACCESS by TCRdb, which kept in-frame rearrangements only. Such tables lose some clones; where checked, under half of the loss comes from unresolved V genes, and the rest has no known cause. V and J calls and clone size are those listed in that table; D and trimming were worked out from the DNA. For this sample, 7,300 or so clones are listed, none of them singletons. The leading ten clones occupy approximately 54% of the sample.

Recombination connected TRBV19 to TRBJ2-7, with TRBD1 as a weak D call on 6 bases. The receptor was isolated from a male patient aged 50 or older who received an allogeneic stem cell transplant from an unrelated donor, was CMV-positive, and had acute GVHD only. Because of the transplant, the T cells may be the graft donor's rather than the patient's own. Sequenced here: PBMCs, sampled after allogeneic stem cell transplant with posttransplant cyclophosphamide. CDR3 reads: CASGHRYEQYF. The base sequence is TGTGCCTCGGGACACCGATACGAGCAGTACTTC.